Below, one T cell receptor (beta chain) is given with its context. This record comes from a study of cytomegalovirus exposure and HLA in healthy donors. The PCR was carried out with 60 Vbeta primers and 13 Jbeta primers. TCRdb's copy holds only in-frame clones and misses some; the assay was immunoSEQ multiplex PCR. The sample consists of 120,000 to 150,000 clones, roughly 79% of them appearing once. Germline V gene lookup returns CDR1 SGDLS and CDR2 YYNGEE. This CDR3 is built from 14 residues. The ends were cut back, 1 base at V and 4 bases at J, with 10 bases in the middle. The genes are TRBV9 and TRBJ2-3, with unresolved D. This TCR came from a male donor in good health and CMV-seronegative. The sample comprised PBMCs. The CDR3 DNA reads as TGTGCCAGCAGCGTACCCACCCCGGCAGATACGCAGTATTTT. It is translated as CASSVPTPADTQYF.